A selection of T cell receptor beta chains follows, all from one sample in a study of early T cells in non-severe SARS-CoV-2 infection. TCRdb re-derived calls from the 5' RACE reads in MiXCR, one entry per CDR3 protein. The table records approximately 40,000 distinct CDR3 sequences, roughly 9.9% of them present only once. What was sequenced was whole blood. The receptors come from an adult who was a healthcare worker with PCR-confirmed SARS-CoV-2 infection or an uninfected control (not recorded which). CDR3s include the opening cysteine and the closing phenylalanine or tryptophan. A D gene is named only where the DNA matches it firmly. Some rows have no size entry. The others give once, few or many, or a class for an expanded clone.

NA	few	TRBV18	TRBJ1-2	CASSAGDISYGYTF	TGTGCCAGCTCAGCCGGGGACATATCCTATGGCTACACCTTC
NA	many	TRBV6-2/TRBV6-3	TRBJ2-7	CASSTTPGPPGDEQYF	TGTGCCAGCAGTACCACTCCGGGCCCCCCGGGGGACGAGCAGTACTTC
TRBD1	many	TRBV6-5	TRBJ2-7	CASSYGDRAYEQYF	TGTGCCAGCAGTTACGGGGACAGGGCCTACGAGCAGTACTTC
NA	many	TRBV4-3	TRBJ1-6	CASSQDDSNSPLHF	TGCGCCAGCAGCCAAGATGACAGTAATTCACCCCTCCACTTT
NA	NA	TRBV4-2	TRBJ1-1	CASSQGTVEAFF	TGTGCCAGCAGCCAAGGAACGGTTGAAGCTTTCTTT
NA	medium-sized	TRBV20-1	TRBJ2-7	CSARDPGQDYEQYF	TGCAGTGCTAGAGACCCAGGGCAGGACTACGAGCAGTACTTC
NA	many	TRBV7-2	TRBJ2-5	CASSRQGGRETQYF	TGTGCCAGCAGCCGGCAGGGGGGGCGAGAGACCCAGTACTTC
TRBD1	many	TRBV5-4	TRBJ2-3	CASSQGDRTDTQYF	TGTGCCAGCAGCCAGGGGGACAGAACAGATACGCAGTATTTT
NA	many	TRBV5-6	TRBJ1-2	CASSFGSLGGYTF	TGTGCCAGCAGCTTTGGGTCCCTTGGGGGCTACACCTTC
NA	many	TRBV12-3/TRBV12-4	TRBJ1-5	CASSLQGSQPQHF	TGTGCCAGCAGTTTACAGGGAAGTCAGCCCCAGCATTTT
NA	NA	TRBV29-1	TRBJ1-1	CSVETDPNTEAFF	TGCAGCGTTGAAACAGACCCGAACACTGAAGCTTTCTTT
NA	NA	TRBV29-1	TRBJ2-3	CSVEEWGHTDTQYF	TGCAGCGTTGAAGAATGGGGACACACAGATACGCAGTATTTT
TRBD2	NA	TRBV5-1	TRBJ2-1	CASSPPGGGPNEQFF	TGCGCCAGCAGCCCCCCCGGGGGGGGACCCAATGAGCAGTTCTTC
NA	many	TRBV20-1	TRBJ1-3	CSARPRTSGNTIYF	TGCAGTGCTAGACCGCGGACCTCTGGAAACACCATATATTTT
TRBD1	many	TRBV20-1	TRBJ2-3	CSAHRDRASDTQYF	TGCAGTGCCCACCGGGACAGGGCTTCAGATACGCAGTATTTT
NA	many	TRBV6-6	TRBJ2-6	CASSRVSGANVLTF	TGTGCCAGCAGCCGGGTGTCTGGGGCCAACGTCCTGACTTTC
TRBD1	few	TRBV5-4	TRBJ1-4	CASSSGQVGEKLFF	TGTGCCAGCAGCTCAGGACAGGTTGGGGAAAAACTGTTTTTT
NA	few	TRBV6-1	TRBJ1-2	CASSEKGGYTF	TGTGCCAGCAGTGAAAAGGGCGGCTACACCTTC
TRBD1	many	TRBV2	TRBJ2-1	CASSARSARGLTYNEQFF	TGTGCCAGCAGCGCAAGGTCGGCAAGGGGGCTGACCTACAATGAGCAGTTCTTC
NA	few	TRBV5-5	TRBJ1-6	CASSFWDGNNSPLHF	TGTGCCAGCAGCTTCTGGGATGGGAATAATTCACCCCTCCACTTT
TRBD2	few	TRBV6-1	TRBJ2-7	CASSSSGRHYEQYF	TGTGCCAGCAGCTCGAGCGGGAGACACTACGAGCAGTACTTC
TRBD1	many	TRBV11-2	TRBJ2-2	CASSYTTGAGTGELFF	TGTGCCAGCAGCTATACGACAGGGGCGGGCACCGGGGAGCTGTTTTTT
NA	few	TRBV12-3/TRBV12-4	TRBJ2-2	CASSRDESTTGELFF	TGTGCCAGCAGTCGCGATGAGTCCACTACCGGGGAGCTGTTTTTT
NA	many	TRBV11-2	TRBJ1-1	CASSLAWGRGGMNTEAFF	TGTGCCAGCAGCTTAGCCTGGGGGCGAGGGGGAATGAACACTGAAGCTTTCTTT
TRBD1	many	TRBV4-2	TRBJ1-6	CASSLRGGRGDSPLHF	TGTGCCAGCAGCCTCAGGGGGGGCAGGGGTGATTCACCCCTCCACTTT
NA	many	TRBV7-3	TRBJ2-7	CASSLRGGTTYEQYF	TGTGCCAGCAGCTTAAGAGGGGGGACGACCTACGAGCAGTACTTC
NA	NA	TRBV7-9	TRBJ2-5	CASSLARGNKETQYF	TGTGCCAGCAGCTTGGCCAGGGGAAATAAAGAGACCCAGTACTTC
NA	many	TRBV27	TRBJ1-2	CASSMTGFYGYTF	TGTGCCAGCAGCATGACCGGATTCTATGGCTACACCTTC
NA	NA	TRBV7-6	TRBJ2-3	CASSLIVGRGPDTQYF	TGTGCCAGCAGCTTAATCGTCGGGCGTGGACCAGATACGCAGTATTTT
NA	NA	TRBV15	TRBJ1-3	CATSRGGFTIYF	TGTGCCACCAGCAGAGGAGGTTTCACCATATATTTT
NA	many	TRBV4-1	TRBJ1-5	CASSHIIWGNEPQHF	TGCGCCAGCAGCCATATCATCTGGGGGAATGAGCCCCAGCATTTT
TRBD1	NA	TRBV7-9	TRBJ1-1	CASSFTGGITEAFF	TGTGCCAGCAGCTTTACAGGGGGCATAACTGAAGCTTTCTTT
TRBD1	few	TRBV29-1	TRBJ2-5	CSAGTGQETQYF	TGCAGCGCTGGGACAGGACAAGAGACCCAGTACTTC
NA	NA	TRBV11-2	TRBJ1-1	CASSSIGTEAFF	TGTGCCAGCAGCTCCATCGGGACTGAAGCTTTCTTT
NA	NA	TRBV21-1	TRBJ1-2	CASSIPPIGYTF	TGTGCCAGCAGCATCCCCCCCATTGGGTACACCTTC
NA	few	TRBV28	TRBJ2-1	CASSPGLAYNEQFF	TGTGCCAGCAGCCCGGGACTGGCCTACAATGAGCAGTTCTTC
NA	many	TRBV20-1	TRBJ2-3	CSARASGTDTQYF	TGCAGTGCTAGGGCTAGCGGCACAGATACGCAGTATTTT
NA	few	TRBV10-3	TRBJ2-3	CAISGPTGRFSTDTQYF	TGTGCCATCAGTGGGCCGACAGGACGGTTTAGCACAGATACGCAGTATTTT
NA	many	TRBV29-1	TRBJ1-3	CSVGKGHTIYF	TGCAGCGTTGGGAAGGGACACACCATATATTTT
NA	NA	TRBV5-1	TRBJ1-5	CASSLESDSNQPQHF	TGCGCCAGCAGCTTGGAGTCGGATAGCAATCAGCCCCAGCATTTT
NA	many	TRBV7-9	TRBJ2-1	CASSPGTSGSIYNEQFF	TGTGCCAGCAGCCCTGGGACTTCAGGATCCATCTACAATGAGCAGTTCTTC
NA	many	TRBV2	TRBJ1-3	CASSEGGRRVENTIYF	TGTGCCAGCAGTGAGGGAGGCAGAAGAGTCGAAAACACCATATATTTT
NA	many	TRBV5-1	TRBJ1-1	CASSTQGSEAFF	TGCGCCAGCAGCACTCAGGGGTCTGAAGCTTTCTTT
NA	many	TRBV7-2	TRBJ2-6	CASSLNPAHSGANVLTF	TGTGCCAGCAGCTTAAACCCGGCCCACTCTGGGGCCAACGTCCTGACTTTC
TRBD1	many	TRBV29-1	TRBJ1-4	CSVGQGIGKKLFF	TGCAGCGTGGGACAGGGGATAGGGAAAAAACTGTTTTTT
TRBD1	few	TRBV20-1	TRBJ1-5	CSASDRGRQPQHF	TGCAGTGCTTCGGACAGGGGGAGACAGCCCCAGCATTTT
TRBD1	NA	TRBV18	TRBJ1-2	CASSRTGDYGYTF	TGTGCCAGCTCGAGAACAGGGGACTATGGCTACACCTTC
NA	many	TRBV6-6	TRBJ1-4	CASSYGVQGGSIELFF	TGTGCCAGCAGTTACGGCGTGCAGGGAGGGAGTATCGAACTGTTTTTT
NA	few	TRBV7-2	TRBJ2-3	CASSLDSDTQYF	TGTGCCAGCAGCTTAGATTCGGATACGCAGTATTTT
NA	NA	TRBV7-9	TRBJ1-4	CASSLGPRRLFF	TGTGCCAGCAGCTTAGGGCCCCGGAGGCTGTTTTTT
NA	NA	TRBV6-5	TRBJ2-3	CASSYSQGNTQYF	TGTGCCAGCAGTTACTCTCAGGGAAATACGCAGTATTTT
NA	many	TRBV6-1	TRBJ1-6	CASSERSDGSSPLHF	TGTGCCAGCAGTGAAAGGTCCGACGGGAGTTCACCCCTCCACTTT
TRBD1	few	TRBV28	TRBJ1-2	CASSPGQGALSYGYTF	TGTGCCAGCAGCCCGGGACAGGGGGCTCTCAGCTATGGCTACACCTTC
NA	NA	TRBV6-6	TRBJ2-5	CASSYRAEETQYF	TGTGCCAGCAGTTATAGGGCGGAAGAGACCCAGTACTTC
TRBD1	many	TRBV27	TRBJ2-7	CASSFYGQGADEQYF	TGTGCCAGCAGTTTCTACGGGCAGGGGGCAGACGAGCAGTACTTC